This T cell receptor (beta chain) was captured by sequencing in a study of shared clonotypes between healthy human individuals. Study in general: CD4 naive cells filled three plates per donor, CD4 memory three, CD8 naive two and CD8 memory one.

This clone is a singleton in its sample. The study enrolled healthy HIV-negative adults without recent acute infections or vaccinations as donors. Data came from immunoSEQ multiplex PCR; TCRdb stores just in-frame clones and leaves some out. The sample contains approximately 1.4 million clones, 95% to 99% of which appear only once. V was clipped by 4 bases and J by 4 bases; unmatched bases: 3. Germline CDR1 is MNHEY and CDR2 is SVGAGI. This CDR3 has 13 amino acids. This chain uses TRBV6-5 with TRBJ1-1, with TRBD1 matching over 7 bases. The source of this sequence is a young man in good health. Material for sequencing was naive CD4+ T cells sorted from blood. Subset specified: CD45RA+ positively selected. The CDR3 region is CASSWPGGTEAFF. As DNA, the CDR3 is TGTGCCAGCAGTTGGCCAGGGGGCACTGAAGCTTTCTTT.